These 8 T cell receptor beta chains share one sample of origin, sequenced in a study of blood T cells in healthy people across ages. A J-beta primer mix and a sample-barcoded 5' primer were used in a second PCR of about 7 to 12 cycles. One entry per CDR3 protein results from TCRdb running MiXCR on the 5' RACE reads. The sample shows roughly 860,000 distinct CDR3 sequences, about 62% of them seen only once. The specimen was blood. The receptor source for this set is a young man in good health.

V is TRBV4-2 and J is TRBJ1-5, with 9 bases matching TRBD1. After removal of 1 base from V and 0 bases from J, the junction contained 4 bases not matched to a gene. This CDR3 comprises 17 residues. Germline CDR1 is LGHNA and CDR2 is YNFKEQ. CDR3 region: CASSQAGQGYSNQPQHF. The CDR3 DNA is TGTGCCAGCAGCCAAGCCGGACAGGGGTATAGCAATCAGCCCCAGCATTTT.

CDR3 amino acids: CAITGVMNNEQFF. CDR3 bases: TGTGCCATCACCGGGGTTATGAACAATGAGCAGTTCTTC. The chain links TRBV10-3 to TRBJ2-1, with D perhaps TRBD2 (5 bases). The V gene's germline CDR1 is ENHRY and CDR2 SYGVKD. The CDR3 contains 13 residues. Trimming took off 7 bases at V and 5 bases at J, with 12 bases between the two ends.

This clonotype has a handful of counts. The V call is TRBV15, the J call TRBJ2-4; TRBD2 might be the D (6 bases). Trimming shortened V by 5 bases and J by 2 bases, and 7 bases separated the two germline ends. Germline V gene data show CDR1 as LNHNV and CDR2 as YYDKDF (reference sequence). The CDR3 sequence is 13 residues long. Here the CDR3 reads CATSGGTKNIQYF. CDR3 coding DNA: TGTGCCACCAGCGGAGGGACCAAAAACATTCAGTACTTC.

Remarks on this clonotype: At one end, the junction sequence differs from germline, possibly due to a read error. V gene TRBV3-1 combines with J gene TRBJ2-5; no definite D call. Germline V CDR1 and CDR2: LGHDT, YNNKEL (reference sequence). The CDR3 contains 15 residues. In DNA form, the CDR3 reads TGTGCCTGCAGCCGGGCGGATGATTTCCAAGAGACCCAGTACTTC. Translated, it gives CACSRADDFQETQYF.

This chain connects TRBV6-6 to TRBJ1-6; D remains ambiguous. This CDR3 spans 14 amino acids. Trimming stripped 9 bases from V and 7 bases from J, with 16 bases between. Germline V gene sequence: CDR1 MNHNY, CDR2 SVGAGI (reference sequence). Written as DNA, the CDR3 is TGTGCCAGTACCTCCGGCCAGTTGAATTCACCCCTCCACTTT. This sequence encodes CASTSGQLNSPLHF.

CDR3 sequence reads: CSASGSGGGSSYNEQFF. The CDR3 DNA reads as TGCAGTGCCTCCGGTAGCGGGGGGGGAAGCTCCTACAATGAGCAGTTCTTC. The chain employs TRBV20-1 and TRBJ2-1; TRBD2 agrees at 11 bases. This CDR3 region has 17 residues. Germline CDR1 is DFQATT and CDR2 is SNEGSKA (reference sequence). Trimming removed 6 bases from V and 0 bases from J; junction bases left unmatched: 10.

V is TRBV7-2 and J is TRBJ2-5; 8 bases align to TRBD2. The germline CDR1 and CDR2 sequences are SGHTA and FQGNSA. Losses at the gene ends were 5 bases for V and 5 bases for J; bases not matched to a gene: 13. The CDR3 has 16 residues. DNA for the CDR3: TGTGCCAGCAGCCAGTTTCGGGGGGGGTCAATGGAGACCCAGTACTTC. Translation: CASSQFRGGSMETQYF. The whole variable domain, filled in from reference TRBV7-2 and TRBJ2-5, reads GAGVSQSPSNKVTEKGKDVELRCDPISGHTALYWYRQSLGQGLEFLIYFQGNSAPDKSGLPSDRFSAERTGGSVSTLTIQRTQQEDSAVYLCASSQFRGGSMETQYFGPGTRLLVL.

A note on this clonotype: At one of its ends the junction is not consistent with the germline gene, which may arise from a read error. The chain couples TRBV15 to TRBJ2-5; D not certain. Germline assignment: CDR1 LNHNV and CDR2 YYDKDF (reference sequence). The length of the CDR3 is 13 residues. As DNA, the CDR3 is TGTGCCGCCAGCGAGGTCCTCCAAGAGACCCAGTACTTC. This codes for CAASEVLQETQYF.